Below are 30 T cell receptor beta chains sequenced from a single sample in a study of CD4 T cells in relation to SARS-CoV-2 and coronaviruses. Before the COVID-19 pandemic, during about 2010-2018, CD4+ T cells were taken from unexposed donors. The cells were cultured for approximately ten days before CD4+ T cells were isolated. The antigens of these receptors remain unknown. TCRdb keeps only in-frame clones here, not all; method: immunoSEQ multiplex PCR. The sample shows around 20,000 clones, roughly 80% of them seen only once. Sequenced material: CD4+ T cells from PBMCs, cultured in vitro. The receptors originated from a human donor in good health.

V is TRBV7-9 and J is TRBJ1-5; D is unclear. The CDR3 totals 13 residues. Between the trimmed V and J ends, which lost 2 bases and 5 bases, there was a span of 7 bases. The germline V gene has CDR1 SEHNR and CDR2 FQNEAQ (reference sequence). CDR3 sequence: CASSLQEDQPQHF. The CDR3, as DNA: TGTGCCAGCAGCTTACAGGAAGATCAGCCCCAGCATTTT.

This clone has only a few counts. The CDR3 nucleotides are TGTGCCAGCAGCCCCCGGACTAGCGGGAGAGGAGAGACCCAGTACTTC. Translated, it gives CASSPRTSGRGETQYF. This chain links TRBV11-1 with TRBJ2-5; the match to TRBD2 covers 13 bases. V dropped 5 bases and J dropped 4; count of bases not matched to a gene: 7. CDR1 is SGHAT, CDR2 FQDESV, per germline (reference sequence). This CDR3 comprises 16 residues. Variable domain in full (rest from reference TRBV11-1 and TRBJ2-5): EAEVAQSPRYKITEKSQAVAFWCDPISGHATLYWYRQILGQGPELLVQFQDESVVDDSQLPKDRFSAERLKGVDSTLKIQPAELGDSAMYLCASSPRTSGRGETQYFGPGTRLLVL.

The chain joins TRBV5-8 to TRBJ2-7; D is unclear. Looked up from germline, CDR1 is SGHTS and CDR2 is YDEGEE. Trimming left V 4 bases short and J 2 bases short, with 10 bases between. This CDR3 has 13 residues. CDR3 region: CASSLDRAYEQYF. As DNA, the CDR3 is TGTGCCAGCAGCCTGGACCGAGCCTACGAGCAGTACTTC.

The rearrangement uses TRBV12-5 and TRBJ2-3, with TRBD2 identical over 11 bases. Germline trimming cut 1 base from V and 4 bases from J; bases unmatched to any gene: 4. Germline CDR1 LGHNT, CDR2 FRNRAP. This CDR3 contains 16 residues. DNA of the CDR3: TGTGCTAGTGGTTTGGCACTAGCGGGAGACCCAGATACGCAGTATTTT. Translating it yields CASGLALAGDPDTQYF.

This chain connects TRBV27 to TRBJ2-3, with TRBD1 matching 9 bases. V shed 6 bases and J 4 bases; nucleotides not matched to a gene: 2. Germline assignment: CDR1 MNHEY and CDR2 SMNVEV (reference sequence). This CDR3 spans 13 amino acids. In DNA form, the CDR3 reads TGTGCCAGCAGACAGGGGGCCCCAGATACGCAGTATTTT. The encoded protein is CASRQGAPDTQYF.

This clone was detected once. The chain joins TRBV3-1 (or the pseudogene TRBV3-2) to TRBJ2-5; 9 nucleotides line up with TRBD2. The CDR3 is 14 residues long. Germline V gene data show CDR1 as LGHDT and CDR2 as YNNKEL (reference sequence). V dropped 3 bases and J dropped 4; count of bases not matched to a gene: 3. The CDR3 DNA reads TGTGCCAGCAGCCATCTAGCGGGACTAGAGACCCAGTACTTC. Amino acids: CASSHLAGLETQYF.

The chain combines TRBV30 with TRBJ1-2, with D uncertain. V gave up 2 bases and J gave up 8 bases, with 12 bases separating them. The CDR3 covers 12 residues. Looked up from germline, CDR1 is GTSNPN and CDR2 is SVGIG (reference sequence). DNA of the CDR3: TGTGCCTGGAGTTACATCGACCGAGGCTACACCTTC. This codes for CAWSYIDRGYTF.

This clone was seen only once. The chain is built from TRBV6-5 and TRBJ2-7; D not certain. The V gene's germline CDR1 is MNHEY and CDR2 SVGAGI. With 5 bases removed from V and 7 bases from J, the gap between germline ends came to 21 bases. This CDR3 has 15 residues. The CDR3 nucleotides are TGTGCCAGCAGTCGAAGTGGTGGAAGGTTGGAGGAGCAGTACTTC. Its protein product is CASSRSGGRLEEQYF.

The chain combines TRBV10-3 with TRBJ1-1; D ambiguous. From germline, CDR1 is ENHRY and CDR2 SYGVKD. This CDR3 has 15 residues. V was clipped by 0 bases and J by 1 base, with 9 bases between them. The CDR3 bases are TGTGCCATCAGTGAGTCGGAGGCCCGGAACACTGAAGCTTTCTTT. This encodes CAISESEARNTEAFF.

This sequence joins TRBV30 and TRBJ2-7; D is unclear. Trimming removed 1 base from V and 5 bases from J, with 6 bases in between. Germline V gene sequence: CDR1 GTSNPN, CDR2 SVGIG (reference sequence). This CDR3 spans 11 amino acids. CDR3 loop: CAWSAIDEQYF. CDR3 sequence (DNA): TGTGCCTGGAGTGCCATAGACGAGCAGTACTTC.

The chain carries TRBV19 and TRBJ1-4; D remains unclear. The CDR3 sequence is 16 residues long. Germline CDR1 and CDR2: LNHDA and SQIVND (reference sequence). The ends were cut back, 5 bases at V and 2 bases at J, with 15 bases in the middle. CDR3 sequence: CASSASPAATNEKLFF. Written as DNA, the CDR3 is TGTGCCAGTAGTGCCTCCCCGGCAGCCACTAATGAAAAACTGTTTTTT.

The chain joins TRBV2 to TRBJ2-5; perhaps D is TRBD1 or TRBD2 (5 bases each). CDR3 length equals 15 residues. V was clipped by 4 bases and J by 4 bases, with 16 bases between them. Germline V CDR1 and CDR2: SNHLY, FYNNEI. The CDR3 sequence: CASSGGPIRRETQYF. CDR3 DNA sequence: TGTGCCAGCAGTGGGGGACCTATCCGCCGAGAGACCCAGTACTTC.

V is TRBV6-4 and J is TRBJ2-2; a weak D match, TRBD1 (6 bases). This CDR3 region has 15 residues. Germline CDR1 MRHNA, CDR2 SNTAGT. Trimming removed 5 bases from V and 3 bases from J, with 13 bases in between. This CDR3 is CASSPGRTDTGELFF. CDR3 nucleotide sequence: TGTGCCAGCAGTCCGGGACGGACAGACACCGGGGAGCTGTTTTTT.

Here the CDR3 reads CAWRRGIGYEQYF. The CDR3 nucleotides are TGTGCCTGGAGACGAGGGATTGGGTACGAGCAGTACTTC. V usage is TRBV30 and J usage is TRBJ2-7, with D perhaps TRBD2 (5 bases). V was clipped by 3 bases and J by 4 bases, with 13 bases between them. The CDR3 extends over 13 amino acids. In germline, CDR1 is GTSNPN, CDR2 SVGIG (reference sequence). Based on the CDR3 plus reference TRBV30 and TRBJ2-7, the full variable domain is SQTIHQWPATLVQPVGSPLSLECTVEGTSNPNLYWYRQAAGRGLQLLFYSVGIGQISSEVPQNLSASRPQDRQFILSSKKLLLSDSGFYLCAWRRGIGYEQYFGPGTRLTVT.

The chain couples TRBV9 to TRBJ1-4; 8 positions match TRBD1. The CDR3 totals 14 residues. J gave up 8 bases and V 3 bases, and 6 bases lay outside the gene matches. Germline V gene lookup returns CDR1 SGDLS and CDR2 YYNGEE. CDR3 in amino acids: CASSATGGPEKLFF. The CDR3 DNA reads TGTGCCAGCAGCGCTACAGGGGGACCGGAAAAACTGTTTTTT.

This chain joins TRBV11-1 and TRBJ2-7, with TRBD1 as a possible D gene (6 bases). This CDR3 is 15 amino acids long. Per the germline V gene, CDR1 is SGHAT and CDR2 is FQDESV (reference sequence). The V end was cut by 4 bases, the J end by 7 bases, with 20 bases between. CDR3 sequence: CASSSPRGLGGEQYF. The CDR3 DNA reads TGTGCCAGCAGCTCCCCCAGGGGTCTCGGCGGAGAGCAGTACTTC.

This chain joins TRBV5-5 and TRBJ1-2; D is unclear. Germline V lookup: CDR1 SGHKS, CDR2 YYEKEE (reference sequence). The CDR3 is made up of 12 amino acids. V was clipped by 0 bases and J by 3 bases, with 3 bases between them. The CDR3 bases are TGTGCCAGCAGCTTGGGGGACTATGGCTACACCTTC. It encodes CASSLGDYGYTF.

This chain links TRBV15 with TRBJ2-1, with 9 bases that match TRBD2. This CDR3 is built from 15 residues. Per the germline V gene, CDR1 is LNHNV and CDR2 is YYDKDF (reference sequence). With V trimmed by 0 bases and J by 10 bases, 7 bases remained unmatched. The CDR3 region is CATSRDGTSSREQFF. The CDR3 DNA reads TGTGCCACCAGCAGAGACGGGACTAGCTCCCGGGAGCAGTTCTTC.

CDR3 sequence: CASSLGGHGPQHF. The CDR3 region has the DNA TGTGCCAGCAGCTTAGGGGGGCATGGGCCCCAGCATTTT. V is TRBV7-9 and J is TRBJ1-5; D possibly corresponds to TRBD1 (6 bases). The germline V gene has CDR1 SEHNR and CDR2 FQNEAQ (reference sequence). With 1 base removed from V and 9 bases from J, the gap between germline ends came to 10 bases. The CDR3 runs to 13 residues. Looking up the rest from reference TRBV7-9 and TRBJ1-5 gives the full variable domain: DTGVSQNPRHKITKRGQNVTFRCDPISEHNRLYWYRQTLGQGPEFLTYFQNEAQLEKSRLLSDRFSAERPKGSFSTLEIQRTEQGDSAMYLCASSLGGHGPQHFGDGTRLSIL.

J is TRBJ2-7 and V is TRBV12-3 or TRBV12-4, with TRBD1 identical over 10 bases. The CDR3 extends over 13 amino acids. J lost 3 bases, V lost 8 bases, and 4 bases had no gene match. CDR3: CASGRDRGYEQYF. As DNA, the CDR3 is TGTGCCAGCGGGAGGGACAGGGGCTACGAGCAGTACTTC.

The J gene is TRBJ2-7, the V gene TRBV5-4; 12 nucleotides agree with TRBD1. CDR1 and CDR2 from the germline V gene are SGHNT and YYREEE (reference sequence). J gave up 5 bases and V 5 bases, and 2 bases lay outside the gene matches. The CDR3 runs to 13 residues. Written as DNA, the CDR3 is TGTGCCAGCAGTGGGACAGGGGGCCACGAGCAGTACTTC. This gives the protein CASSGTGGHEQYF.

V usage is TRBV18 and J usage is TRBJ1-2; D might be TRBD1 (5 bases). The CDR3 is 14 amino acids. V was trimmed by 1 base and J by 5 bases, leaving 11 bases between them. The germline V gene encodes CDR1 KGHSH and CDR2 LQKENI. CDR3 region: CASSPQDTEYGYTF. CDR3 coding DNA: TGTGCCAGCTCACCACAGGACACGGAATATGGCTACACCTTC.

The gene calls are TRBV5-1 and TRBJ2-7; D ambiguous. The CDR3 extends over 13 amino acids. Germline CDR1 reads SGHRS; CDR2 reads YFSETQ. Between the trimmed V and J ends, which lost 0 bases and 5 bases, there was a span of 9 bases. The CDR3 loop reads CASSLDLFHEQYF. CDR3 in DNA: TGCGCCAGCAGCTTGGATTTGTTTCACGAGCAGTACTTC. The whole variable domain, remainder taken from reference TRBV5-1 and TRBJ2-7, is KAGVTQTPRYLIKTRGQQVTLSCSPISGHRSVSWYQQTPGQGLQFLFEYFSETQRNKGNFPGRFSGRQFSNSRSEMNVSTLELGDSALYLCASSLDLFHEQYFGPGTRLTVT.

This clone turned up a few times. In DNA, the CDR3 is TGTGCCAGCAGCCTTCGATACGAGCAGTACTTC. Protein sequence: CASSLRYEQYF. The chain joins TRBV5-8 to TRBJ2-7; no clear D. The germline V and J ends were trimmed by 4 bases and 4 bases, with 6 bases remaining between them. The CDR3 length is 11 residues. In germline, CDR1 is SGHTS, CDR2 YDEGEE.

The chain links TRBV18 to TRBJ2-1; 12 nucleotides line up with TRBD1. The CDR3 loop spans 18 amino acids. Germline V lookup: CDR1 KGHSH, CDR2 LQKENI. Unmatched junction bases numbered 14, after V lost 5 bases and J lost 6 bases. The CDR3 region is CASSDRDRGRSSRNEQFF. CDR3 DNA sequence: TGTGCCAGCTCAGACCGGGACAGGGGGCGAAGTTCCCGCAATGAGCAGTTCTTC.

There are a few counts of this clone. The V call is TRBV3-1 (or the pseudogene TRBV3-2), the J call TRBJ2-1, with 7 bases matching TRBD2. Germline V lookup: CDR1 LGHDT, CDR2 YNNKEL (reference sequence). The length of the CDR3 is 17 residues. The trim removed 4 bases at V and 0 bases at J, leaving 9 bases unmatched. The CDR3 region is CASSPSGGGNSYNEQFF. The CDR3 DNA is TGTGCCAGCAGCCCCTCGGGCGGGGGTAACTCCTACAATGAGCAGTTCTTC.

In this sample, this clone turned up a few times. V and J are TRBV10-1 and TRBJ2-3; no firm D call. V was shortened by 5 bases and J by 2 bases, with 14 bases between the two germline ends. Germline-derived CDR1 and CDR2 are WNHNN and SYGVQD (reference sequence). The CDR3 contains 15 residues. The CDR3 bases are TGCGCCAGCAGTCCCGCAGACACATCCACAGATACGCAGTATTTT. Translating gives CASSPADTSTDTQYF.

J is TRBJ2-1 and V is TRBV18, with TRBD2 matching 13 bases. The germline gives CDR1 KGHSH, CDR2 LQKENI. CDR3 size: 16 residues. Trimming cost V 3 bases and J 2 bases; bases outside gene matches: 1. CDR3 protein: CASSPGTSGTYNEQFF. The CDR3 region has the DNA TGTGCCAGCTCACCCGGGACTAGCGGGACCTACAATGAGCAGTTCTTC. Supplemented by reference TRBV18 and TRBJ2-1, the full variable domain reads NAGVMQNPRHLVRRRGQEARLRCSPMKGHSHVYWYRQLPEEGLKFMVYLQKENIIDESGMPKERFSAEFPKEGPSILRIQQVVRGDSAAYFCASSPGTSGTYNEQFFGPGTRLTVL.

The V gene is TRBV29-1, the J gene TRBJ2-1; 10 positions match TRBD2. Germline-derived CDR1 and CDR2 are SQVTM and ANQGSEA. This CDR3 has 15 residues. The V gene end was trimmed by 4 bases and the J gene end by 9 bases; junction bases not matched to a gene: 12. CDR3: CSVGGLAGVIGEQFF. CDR3 sequence (DNA): TGCAGCGTTGGGGGCCTAGCGGGAGTTATCGGTGAGCAGTTCTTC.

The chain carries TRBV5-1 and TRBJ1-3, with D possibly matching TRBD1 (6 bases). The CDR3 is made up of 16 amino acids. Germline lookup yields CDR1 SGHRS and CDR2 YFSETQ. V lost 1 base and J lost 2, with 13 bases in between. The CDR3 here is CASSLSTGHTGNTIYF. The CDR3 DNA follows: TGCGCCAGCAGCTTGAGCACAGGGCATACTGGAAACACCATATATTTT.